This TCR beta chain was sequenced during a study of blood T cell repertoires in COVID-19. The wider study: The samples span acute and convalescent COVID-19 from the United States, Italy and Spain. Sample material is recorded as cDNA or gDNA derived from T cells, B-cell-depleted T cells, or PBMCs.

Measured with immunoSEQ multiplex PCR; TCRdb has only the in-frame clones, and not every one. The sample contains approximately 130,000 clones, 85% of which appear only once. The sample taken for sequencing was peripheral blood. The receptor was isolated from a man aged 55 to 69 with acute or convalescent COVID-19.

The CDR3 spells CASSAGTANEKLFF. CDR3 sequence (DNA): TGTGCCAGCAGCGCGGGGACTGCGAACGAAAAACTGTTTTTT. The V gene is TRBV9, the J gene TRBJ1-4, with a tentative D call TRBD1 (5 bases). The V and J ends lost 3 bases and 8 bases respectively, with 14 bases between them. The germline CDR1 and CDR2 sequences are SGDLS and YYNGEE. The CDR3 consists of 14 residues.